Below are 15 T cell receptor beta chains sequenced from a single sample in a study of cytomegalovirus exposure and HLA in healthy donors. The primer mix had 60 Vbeta and 13 Jbeta primers. Profiling relied on immunoSEQ multiplex PCR, and the TCRdb table lists in-frame clones only, not all of them. The sample holds over 100,000 clones, about 79% seen once. Sequencing was performed on PBMCs. All receptors derive from a man aged 55 to 70 in good health and CMV-seropositive.

In its sample, this clone was seen a few times. The V call is TRBV2, the J call TRBJ2-2, with 8 bases fitting TRBD2. Germline V gene data show CDR1 as SNHLY and CDR2 as FYNNEI. J was trimmed by 3 bases and V by 0 bases; bases with no gene match: 9. The CDR3 contains 18 residues. The DNA for the CDR3 is TGTGCCAGCAGTGAAGCGCTTCTGGCGGGGGGTTACACCGGGGAGCTGTTTTTT. The encoded protein is CASSEALLAGGYTGELFF.

The chain recombines TRBV5-1 with TRBJ2-1, with 15 bases aligning to TRBD2. Germline values: CDR1 SGHRS, CDR2 YFSETQ. The CDR3 extends over 15 amino acids. The ends lost 5 bases at V and 10 bases at J; junction bases unmatched: 7. CDR3 bases: TGCGCCAGCAGTCCCCGCGGACTAGCGGGGGGGGAGCAGTTCTTC. Its translation is CASSPRGLAGGEQFF.

This chain uses TRBV5-1 with TRBJ1-2; 7 bases line up with TRBD1. This CDR3 is built from 16 residues. The V gene end was trimmed by 3 bases and the J gene end by 4 bases; junction bases not matched to a gene: 12. Germline CDR1 reads SGHRS; CDR2 reads YFSETQ. The DNA for the CDR3 is TGCGCCAGCAGCTACCACAGACAGGGTATGGTCTATGGCTACACCTTC. Translation: CASSYHRQGMVYGYTF.

The chain combines TRBV28 with TRBJ2-5; 7 bases are shared with TRBD2. V lost 5 bases, J lost 5 bases, and 11 bases stayed unmatched. CDR3 length: 15 residues. The germline gives CDR1 MDHEN, CDR2 SYDVKM. The chain's CDR3 is CASSPYSAAGETQYF. Written as DNA, the CDR3 is TGTGCCAGCAGTCCTTACTCGGCAGCGGGGGAGACCCAGTACTTC.

The chain uses TRBV6-5 and TRBJ2-7; 7 bases match TRBD1. Germline CDR1 is MNHEY and CDR2 is SVGAGI. This CDR3 contains 16 residues. V lost 0 bases to trimming and J lost 2 bases; unmatched junction nucleotides: 7. CDR3 sequence: CASSYSVGDSTYEQYF. CDR3 DNA sequence: TGTGCCAGCAGTTACTCAGTAGGGGACAGTACCTACGAGCAGTACTTC.

This chain joins TRBV19 and TRBJ2-7; no clear D. The germline V gene has CDR1 LNHDA and CDR2 SQIVND (reference sequence). This CDR3 spans 12 amino acids. V was pared by 3 bases and J by 3 bases, with 6 bases between. CDR3 residues: CASSMSGYEQYF. CDR3 DNA: TGTGCCAGTAGTATGTCCGGCTACGAGCAGTACTTC.

In this sample, this clone turned up a few times. The rearrangement joins TRBV6-1 to TRBJ1-1, with D unresolved. CDR1 and CDR2 (germline): MNHNS, SASEGT. V lost 1 base to trimming and J lost 3 bases, with 6 bases between them. The CDR3 is 13 amino acids. The CDR3 loop is CASSEGQDTEAFF. DNA for the CDR3: TGTGCCAGCAGTGAAGGTCAGGACACTGAAGCTTTCTTT.

The chain combines TRBV5-4 with TRBJ2-1, with TRBD1 matching over 10 bases. CDR1 is SGHNT and CDR2 is YYREEE in the germline V gene (reference sequence). This CDR3 spans 15 amino acids. After removal of 3 bases from V and 5 bases from J, the junction contained 5 bases not matched to a gene. This chain's CDR3 is CASSSAGTGDNEQFF. The CDR3, as DNA: TGTGCCAGCAGCTCCGCCGGGACAGGGGACAATGAGCAGTTCTTC. Combining the CDR3 with reference TRBV5-4 and TRBJ2-1 gives the whole variable domain ETGVTQSPTHLIKTRGQQVTLRCSSQSGHNTVSWYQQALGQGPQFIFQYYREEENGRGNFPPRFSGLQFPNYSSELNVNALELDDSALYLCASSSAGTGDNEQFFGPGTRLTVL.

In nucleotides, the CDR3 is TGTGCCAGCAGCTTAGGGGGGGGCCCTGAGCAGTTCTTC. Residues: CASSLGGGPEQFF. This rearrangement joins TRBV7-2 to TRBJ2-1; TRBD2 might be the D (7 bases). This CDR3 comprises 13 residues. Trimming stripped 1 base from V and 9 bases from J, with 10 bases between. CDR1 and CDR2 (germline): SGHTA, FQGNSA.

The V gene is TRBV5-5, the J gene TRBJ1-1; D possibly corresponds to TRBD1 (6 bases). V was shortened by 0 bases and J by 3 bases, with 9 bases between the two germline ends. CDR1 SGHKS and CDR2 YYEKEE come from the germline V gene (reference sequence). The CDR3 sequence is 14 residues long. The CDR3 DNA follows: TGTGCCAGCAGCTTGGTGCAGGGGTACACTGAAGCTTTCTTT. Protein product: CASSLVQGYTEAFF.

The genes are TRBV5-1 and TRBJ2-6, with a weak D call TRBD1 (6 bases). V gave up 1 base and J gave up 4 bases, with 12 bases separating them. CDR1 and CDR2 (germline): SGHRS, YFSETQ. The CDR3 totals 16 residues. In nucleotides, the CDR3 is TGCGCCAGCAGCTTGTATGCAGGGGCCGGGGCCAACGTCCTGACTTTC. Protein product: CASSLYAGAGANVLTF. Drawing the rest from reference TRBV5-1 and TRBJ2-6, the complete variable domain is KAGVTQTPRYLIKTRGQQVTLSCSPISGHRSVSWYQQTPGQGLQFLFEYFSETQRNKGNFPGRFSGRQFSNSRSEMNVSTLELGDSALYLCASSLYAGAGANVLTFGAGSRLTVL.

The genes are TRBV11-3 and TRBJ2-2; TRBD1 might be the D (6 bases). Germline values: CDR1 SGHNT, CDR2 YENEEA. The CDR3 loop spans 15 amino acids. V was pared by 1 base and J by 6 bases, with 12 bases between. The CDR3 nucleotides read TGTGCCAGCAGCTTAGCCAGGGGCGCGGCCGGGGAGCTGTTTTTT. Translating gives CASSLARGAAGELFF.

The chain is built from TRBV5-1 and TRBJ1-1; 8 nucleotides align to TRBD1. J lost 3 bases, V lost 4 bases, and 11 bases had no gene match. This CDR3 spans 16 amino acids. Germline CDR1 is SGHRS and CDR2 is YFSETQ. In nucleotides, the CDR3 is TGCGCCAGCAGCACACCACGACAGGGGTCTGACACTGAAGCTTTCTTT. Protein: CASSTPRQGSDTEAFF.

In this sample, this clone turned up once. This chain joins TRBV5-1 and TRBJ2-4; the D gene is possibly TRBD1 (5 bases). Trimming shortened V by 3 bases and J by 7 bases, and 14 bases separated the two germline ends. CDR3 length: 14 amino acids. Germline CDR1 SGHRS, CDR2 YFSETQ. This chain's CDR3 is CASSSQGTGNIQYF. CDR3 DNA sequence: TGCGCCAGCAGCTCCCAGGGTACAGGTAACATTCAGTACTTC.

The V and J genes are TRBV9 and TRBJ2-5; no firm D call. This CDR3 comprises 14 residues. V was trimmed by 2 bases and J by 3 bases, leaving 11 bases between them. From germline, CDR1 is SGDLS and CDR2 YYNGEE. CDR3: CASSVSQWEETQYF. Written as DNA, the CDR3 is TGTGCCAGCAGCGTCTCACAGTGGGAAGAGACCCAGTACTTC.